The clone carrying this T cell receptor (beta chain) is a singleton in its sample. This entry belongs to a study of blood T cell repertoires in COVID-19. Authors' methods: From reference gene primer amplification, estimates of nucleated cell counts were derived. The method was immunoSEQ multiplex PCR; TCRdb's version includes in-frame clones alone and lacks a portion of them. V and J calls plus clone size are reproduced from that table; the DNA served to infer D and trimming. This table holds about 62,000 clones, 86% found once. The J segment lost 4 bases and the V segment lost 7 bases, leaving 11 bases of the junction unmatched. Germline V gene data show CDR1 as SGHRS and CDR2 as YFSETQ. CDR3 length: 15 amino acids.

The source material was peripheral blood. The sequence came from a woman aged 80 or over with acute or convalescent COVID-19. The chain links TRBV5-1 to TRBJ1-1; 9 bases map to TRBD1. The CDR3 nucleotides read TGCGCCAGCCATGGCAGGGACAGGGCGGGCACTGAAGCTTTCTTT. It specifies CASHGRDRAGTEAFF.